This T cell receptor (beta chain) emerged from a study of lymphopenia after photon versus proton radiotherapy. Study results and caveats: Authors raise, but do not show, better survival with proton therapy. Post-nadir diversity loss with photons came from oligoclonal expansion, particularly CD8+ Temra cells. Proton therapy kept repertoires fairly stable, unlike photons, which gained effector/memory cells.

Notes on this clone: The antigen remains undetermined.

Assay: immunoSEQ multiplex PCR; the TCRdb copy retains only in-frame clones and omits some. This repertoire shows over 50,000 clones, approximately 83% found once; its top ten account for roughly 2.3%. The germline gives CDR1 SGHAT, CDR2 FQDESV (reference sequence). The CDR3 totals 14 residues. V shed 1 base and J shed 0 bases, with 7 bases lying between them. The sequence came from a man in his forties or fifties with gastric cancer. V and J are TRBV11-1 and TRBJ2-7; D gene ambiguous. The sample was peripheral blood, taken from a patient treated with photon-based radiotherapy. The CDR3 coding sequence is TGTGCCAGCAGCTTAGAAGAGAGCTCCTACGAGCAGTACTTC. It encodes CASSLEESSYEQYF.